Listed below are T cell receptor beta chains from one sample, sequenced in a study of shared clonotypes between healthy human individuals. The protocol was immunoSEQ multiplex PCR, while the TCRdb copy is restricted to in-frame clones and leaves out a portion. Of more than 550,000 clones listed, around 91% are singletons. Sequenced sample: memory CD8+ T cells from PBMCs. These TCRs come from a man between 18 and 29 years old in good health. Some clones in this sample may be carry-over from other donors' samples. Both conserved end residues are part of each CDR3. Fields, in order: J gene, V gene, D gene, CDR3 length, clone size, CDR3 DNA, CDR3 protein. D genes are given only for firm matches. The size field is filled for only some rows; it gives once, few, many or a size class.

TRBJ1-1	TRBV6-1	-	13	-	TGTGCCAGCAGTCCAGATTGGAACACTGAAGCTTTCTTT	CASSPDWNTEAFF
TRBJ2-1	TRBV7-9	TRBD2	15	-	TGTGCCAGCAGCTTAAGCGGGAGGGCCCTCAATGAGCAGTTCTTC	CASSLSGRALNEQFF
TRBJ2-1	TRBV9	TRBD2	17	-	TGTGCCAGCAGCGTGGGGACTAGCGGAAGCTCCTACAATGAGCAGTTCTTC	CASSVGTSGSSYNEQFF
TRBJ2-7	TRBV4-3	TRBD2	14	-	TGCGCCAGCAGCCAAACACTAGCGGGAGCCGAGCAGTACTTC	CASSQTLAGAEQYF
TRBJ1-2	TRBV27	-	15	-	TGTGCCAGCAGTGACAATCAGGCCGCCCACTATGGCTACACCTTC	CASSDNQAAHYGYTF
TRBJ1-1	TRBV6-6	-	14	-	TGTGCCAGCAGTTCACCACCCGACAGCACTGAAGCTTTCTTT	CASSSPPDSTEAFF
TRBJ2-1	TRBV10-3	-	17	-	TGTGCCATCAGTGACCACAGGGTTTTGAAATCCTACAATGAGCAGTTCTTC	CAISDHRVLKSYNEQFF
TRBJ2-2	TRBV7-8	-	14	once	TGTGCCAGCAGCCCAGGGTCGAACACCGGGGAGCTGTTTTTT	CASSPGSNTGELFF
TRBJ2-3	TRBV27	TRBD1	15	-	TGTGCCAGCGGATACCGGGACAGGGCTACAGATACGCAGTATTTT	CASGYRDRATDTQYF
TRBJ2-1	TRBV6-1	-	13	-	TGTGCCAGCAGTGAAGGGGAGACGAATGAGCAGTTCTTC	CASSEGETNEQFF
TRBJ2-1	TRBV19	-	15	-	TGTGCCAGTAGTCCCGTCTCGGGGGTCTACAATGAGCAGTTCTTC	CASSPVSGVYNEQFF
TRBJ2-5	TRBV27	TRBD1	14	once	TGTGCCAGCACCACGACAGGGTCCCAAGAGACCCAGTACTTC	CASTTTGSQETQYF
TRBJ2-5	TRBV6-1	-	13	many	TGTGCCAGCACCTCAGGGGAGTTTGAGACCCAGTACTTC	CASTSGEFETQYF
TRBJ2-1	TRBV7-9	-	15	-	TGTGCCAGCAGCCAGCGACAGGATATCTACAATGAGCAGTTCTTC	CASSQRQDIYNEQFF
TRBJ1-1	TRBV9	TRBD1	15	-	TGTGCCAGCAGCGTAGAAGGACAGGCGAACACTGAAGCTTTCTTT	CASSVEGQANTEAFF
TRBJ1-2	TRBV5-6	TRBD1	15	-	TGTGCCAGCAGCTTGGGGGGACAGCGTTCATATGGCTACACCTTC	CASSLGGQRSYGYTF
TRBJ1-1	TRBV11-2	-	13	-	TGTGCCAGCAGCGTCGGGTGGGCCACTGAAGCTTTCTTT	CASSVGWATEAFF
TRBJ2-7	TRBV5-5	TRBD2	14	-	TGTGCCAGCTCAATGTCCCGGGGGGTATTCGAGCAGTACTTC	CASSMSRGVFEQYF
TRBJ1-1	TRBV25-1	-	11	few	TGTGCCAGCAGTACCCAGACTGAAGCTTTCTTT	CASSTQTEAFF
TRBJ2-1	TRBV2	-	14	-	TGTGCCAGCAGCAACATAAGCTCCTACAATGAGCAGTTCTTC	CASSNISSYNEQFF
TRBJ1-1	TRBV4-1	-	14	-	TGCGCCAGCAGCCCATTGGACAGCTACACTGAAGCTTTCTTT	CASSPLDSYTEAFF
TRBJ2-3	TRBV5-4	-	14	-	TGTGCCAGCTCCGACCGAGGGAGCACAGATACGCAGTATTTT	CASSDRGSTDTQYF
TRBJ2-7	TRBV28	-	14	once	TGTGCCAGCAGTTTCGGGGGTCCTGGCTACGAGCAGTACTTC	CASSFGGPGYEQYF
TRBJ2-5	TRBV4-1	-	14	-	TGCGCCAGCATCAAACCCGGGAAAGGGGAGACCCAGTACTTC	CASIKPGKGETQYF
TRBJ2-1	TRBV14	TRBD2	17	-	TGTGCCAGCAGCCAAGAATATCCGGGGCTAGCGGCCAATGAGCAGTTCTTC	CASSQEYPGLAANEQFF
TRBJ2-7	TRBV7-3	-	15	-	TGTGCCAGCAGCTCCGCCGGGGGACGCCGTTACGAGCAGTACTTC	CASSSAGGRRYEQYF
TRBJ1-4	TRBV11-2	-	14	-	TGTGCCAGCAGCTTCCCCTTAACTAATGAAAAACTGTTTTTT	CASSFPLTNEKLFF
TRBJ2-7	TRBV5-1	TRBD2	14	-	TGCGCCAGCAGCTTCCTTAGCGGGAGGCCCGAGCAGTACTTC	CASSFLSGRPEQYF
TRBJ2-7	TRBV28	-	16	-	TGTGCCAGCACTACATTTCCTTTCCAGGAAAGCTACGAGCAGTACTTC	CASTTFPFQESYEQYF
TRBJ1-2	TRBV4-3	-	15	-	TGCGCCAGCAGCCCCACCCCCAGGGGTCCCTATGGCTACACCTTC	CASSPTPRGPYGYTF
TRBJ1-3	TRBV13	TRBD1	14	once	TGTGCCAGCAGCTGGGGACAGTCTGGAAACACCATATATTTT	CASSWGQSGNTIYF
TRBJ2-2	TRBV9	-	13	-	TGTGCCAGCAGCGTAGTATCCACCGGGGAGCTGTTTTTT	CASSVVSTGELFF
TRBJ2-2	TRBV7-3	TRBD2	16	-	TGTGCCAGCAGCTTAACAGGGACTAGTGTCACCGGGGAGCTGTTTTTT	CASSLTGTSVTGELFF
TRBJ2-2	TRBV10-3	-	16	-	TGTGCCATCAGTGAGTCACAGGGTCCGAACACCGGGGAGCTGTTTTTT	CAISESQGPNTGELFF
TRBJ2-7	TRBV6-5	TRBD2	14	-	TGTGCCAGCAGAGAGCGGGAGCATTTCGGGGAGCAGTACTTC	CASREREHFGEQYF
TRBJ1-4	TRBV2	-	15	-	TGTGCCAGCAGTGACCAGGACGCAACTAATGAAAAACTGTTTTTT	CASSDQDATNEKLFF
TRBJ1-1	TRBV28	-	12	few	TGTGCCAGCAGGTCAGGTCTAGCCCAAGCTTTCTTT	CASRSGLAQAFF
TRBJ2-3	TRBV29-1	-	22	-	TGCAGCGTTGATGGCGGGTTGATAGGATTGGCGACAGGAACGCCCTCCACAGATACGCAGTATTTT	CSVDGGLIGLATGTPSTDTQYF
TRBJ2-1	TRBV11-2	-	16	-	TGTGCCAGCAGCTTAAGGCTAGAGGCGAGATACAATGAGCAGTTCTTC	CASSLRLEARYNEQFF
TRBJ2-2	TRBV4-1	TRBD2	14	-	TGCGCCAGCAGCCTGGGGACTAGCGCCGGGGAGCTGTTTTTT	CASSLGTSAGELFF
TRBJ2-7	TRBV7-9	TRBD2	15	-	TGTGCCAGCAGCCCACCCGGGACTAGCTTAGCCGAGCAGTACTTC	CASSPPGTSLAEQYF
TRBJ1-5	TRBV6-5	-	13	-	TGTGCCAGCAGTTACTCACGAATCCAGCCCCAGCATTTT	CASSYSRIQPQHF
TRBJ2-7	TRBV7-8	-	15	-	TGTGCCAGCAGCCATTTACTAGGAACCTCCTACGAGCAGTACTTC	CASSHLLGTSYEQYF
TRBJ2-2	TRBV7-6	TRBD2	20	-	TGTGCCAGCAGCTTTGGTTGGCCCACCGGGACTAGCGGGTCCACCGGGGAGCTGTTTTTT	CASSFGWPTGTSGSTGELFF
TRBJ1-5	TRBV15	-	16	-	TGTGCCACCAGCAGAGATGTCCGGACGGCAGGCCAGCCCCAGCATTTT	CATSRDVRTAGQPQHF
TRBJ2-7	TRBV4-3	-	19	-	TGCGCCAGCAAGGGGGAGGACCGGGAGGCTAGGACTACTACCTACGAGCAGTACTTC	CASKGEDREARTTTYEQYF
TRBJ1-1	TRBV27	-	13	-	TGTGCCAGCAGCCTAAGTGTGAACACTGAAGCTTTCTTT	CASSLSVNTEAFF
TRBJ2-1	TRBV5-1	TRBD2	15	-	TGCGCCAGCACCTGGACTAGCGGGACTATCAATGAGCAGTTCTTC	CASTWTSGTINEQFF
TRBJ2-7	TRBV5-1	TRBD2	17	-	TGCGCCAGCAGCTTGATGGGACTAGCGGGAGGTGACTACGAGCAGTACTTC	CASSLMGLAGGDYEQYF
TRBJ1-1	TRBV6-5	-	15	-	TGTGCCAGCAGTTACATGGCGGGAGGGGACACTGAAGCTTTCTTT	CASSYMAGGDTEAFF